This T cell receptor (beta chain) was recorded in a study of blood T cell repertoires in COVID-19. Study summary: Donors in the United States, Italy and Spain gave samples during acute or convalescent COVID-19. PBMCs, B-cell-depleted T cells, or T cells provided the cDNA or gDNA that made up the material.

The CDR3 length is 16 residues. Trimming at V came to 1 base and at J to 5 bases, leaving 8 bases not matched to a gene. Germline CDR1 is LNHDA and CDR2 is SQIVND (reference sequence). Methods used by the authors: Nucleated cell counts were estimated from reference gene primer amplification. Measured with immunoSEQ multiplex PCR; TCRdb has only the in-frame clones, and not every one. The V and J calls and clone size are taken from that table; D and trimming were inferred from the DNA. The sample holds approximately 200,000 clones, around 85% seen once. The chain carries TRBV19 and TRBJ2-1; 7 positions agree with TRBD1. The material sequenced was peripheral blood. The receptor's source is a woman between 45 and 65 years old with acute or convalescent COVID-19. The CDR3 is CASSIGGRGPDNEQFF. For the CDR3, the DNA is TGTGCCAGTAGTATAGGTGGAAGGGGGCCAGACAATGAGCAGTTCTTC.